The table lists the clone carrying this TCR beta chain with a few counts. Sampling of blood occurred at baseline, cycle 4 day 1, and cycle 7 day 1. The sample is drawn from a study of OX40 agonist ivuxolimab in advanced cancers. Looking at the study overall: The study enrolled dose-escalation patients with hepatocellular carcinoma, melanoma, renal cell or head and neck cancer.

The assay was immunoSEQ multiplex PCR, and TCRdb's table has in-frame clones only and misses some. This sample has roughly 100,000 clones, with around 87% found just once. The sample here was CD4+ or CD8+ T cells sorted from blood, taken in a trial of the OX40 agonist ivuxolimab. This sequence was found in an adult with an advanced solid tumor such as melanoma, head and neck, liver or kidney cancer.

In DNA, the CDR3 is TGTGCCAGCAGCCCGCGGACCGGAGGCCTAAGAGGTTCACCCCTCCACTTT. It translates to CASSPRTGGLRGSPLHF. The rearrangement links TRBV7-6 to TRBJ1-6, with D unresolved. Trimming shortened V by 5 bases and J by 9 bases, and 23 bases separated the two germline ends. This CDR3 region has 17 residues. From germline, CDR1 is SGHVS and CDR2 FNYEAQ.